The present TCR beta chain was sequenced within a study of T cell responses to AZD1222 COVID-19 vaccine. Notes on the study in general: Spike-specific TCR breadth and depth both grew after two AZD1222 doses.

On this clone itself: Its specificity is not known.

TCRdb's copy holds only in-frame clones and misses some; the assay was immunoSEQ multiplex PCR. In the table there are more than 60,000 clones, roughly 84% of which are singletons. The CDR3 extends over 13 amino acids. Germline V gene sequence: CDR1 LGHDT, CDR2 YNNKEL (reference sequence). V dropped 4 bases and J dropped 4; count of bases not matched to a gene: 3. The sequence derives from an adult who received the AZD1222 COVID-19 vaccine. The sequencing used peripheral blood, collected 28 days after the second AZD1222 dose. The chain has TRBV3-1 (or the pseudogene TRBV3-2) and TRBJ1-1; the match to TRBD1 covers 7 bases. CDR3: CASSPRGITEAFF. In DNA form, the CDR3 reads TGTGCCAGCAGCCCCAGGGGGATCACTGAAGCTTTCTTT.